This is a list of T cell receptor beta chains from one sample in a study of cytomegalovirus exposure and HLA in healthy donors. The protocol was immunoSEQ multiplex PCR, while the TCRdb copy is restricted to in-frame clones and leaves out a portion. The sample contains some 100,000 clones, 77% of which appear only once. Material for sequencing was PBMCs. The receptors derive from a man aged 40-49 years in good health and CMV-seropositive. The CDR3 runs from the conserved cysteine through the conserved F or W. D genes are given only for firm matches. A row's size may be missing; if present it is once, few, many or a size class.

V,size,J,D,CDR3,DNA
TRBV7-9,few,TRBJ1-2,.,CASSLPPDTPDYGYTF,TGTGCCAGCAGCTTACCCCCCGACACCCCTGACTATGGCTACACCTTC
TRBV7-9,.,TRBJ1-5,.,CASSLARDQPQHF,TGTGCCAGCAGCTTAGCGAGGGATCAGCCCCAGCATTTT
TRBV2,.,TRBJ1-5,.,CASTSLLDQPQHF,TGTGCCAGCACGAGTTTGCTGGATCAGCCCCAGCATTTT
TRBV27,.,TRBJ2-4,.,CASSFSGMIAKNIQYF,TGTGCCAGCAGTTTCTCGGGGATGATAGCCAAAAACATTCAGTACTTC
TRBV4-3,.,TRBJ1-1,.,CASSQDFLQGDTEAFF,TGCGCCAGCAGCCAAGATTTTTTACAGGGCGACACTGAAGCTTTCTTT
TRBV28,few,TRBJ2-1,TRBD2,CASSFLALAGAYNEQFF,TGTGCCAGCAGTTTCCTCGCACTAGCGGGGGCCTACAATGAGCAGTTCTTC
TRBV5-1,.,TRBJ1-1,.,CASSLTSGNTEAFF,TGCGCCAGCAGCTTGACCTCGGGGAACACTGAAGCTTTCTTT
TRBV28,.,TRBJ1-6,.,CASSSGWRERDSPLHF,TGTGCCAGCAGCTCAGGGTGGAGGGAGAGGGATTCACCCCTCCACTTT
TRBV6-6,.,TRBJ2-7,.,CASSYSQAEQYF,TGTGCCAGCAGTTACTCGCAAGCCGAGCAGTACTTC
TRBV7-2,few,TRBJ1-6,.,CASTGYGSPLHF,TGTGCCAGCACAGGGTATGGCTCACCCCTCCACTTT
TRBV7-8,.,TRBJ1-5,TRBD1,CASSLVRGYSNQPQHF,TGTGCCAGCAGCTTAGTCAGGGGGTATAGCAATCAGCCCCAGCATTTT
TRBV29-1,few,TRBJ2-7,TRBD1,CSVANRQGYEQYF,TGCAGCGTTGCAAACCGACAGGGATACGAGCAGTACTTC
TRBV5-6,.,TRBJ2-2,TRBD2,CASSLARAGRGPGELFF,TGTGCCAGCAGCTTGGCCAGAGCGGGGCGAGGTCCCGGGGAGCTGTTTTTT
TRBV7-2,few,TRBJ2-3,.,CASSLSAGYSTDTQYF,TGTGCCAGCAGCTTATCGGCAGGTTATAGCACAGATACGCAGTATTTT
TRBV28,.,TRBJ1-2,TRBD1,CASDRGGYGYTF,TGTGCCAGCGACAGGGGAGGGTATGGCTACACCTTC
TRBV11-2,few,TRBJ1-1,.,CASRRHRAMNTEAFF,TGTGCCAGCAGGCGTCACAGGGCCATGAACACTGAAGCTTTCTTT
TRBV27,.,TRBJ1-2,TRBD1,CASSLGRQGAGGYTF,TGTGCCAGCAGTTTAGGTCGTCAGGGGGCTGGCGGCTACACCTTC
TRBV15,few,TRBJ2-5,.,CATSRDKETQYF,TGTGCCACCAGCAGAGATAAAGAGACCCAGTACTTC
TRBV5-6,.,TRBJ2-1,TRBD2,CASSSGTSGDNEQFF,TGTGCCAGCAGCTCCGGGACTAGCGGGGACAATGAGCAGTTCTTC
TRBV4-3,few,TRBJ2-7,TRBD1,CASSQAPGQEYGEQYF,TGCGCCAGCAGCCAAGCACCGGGACAGGAGTATGGCGAGCAGTACTTC
TRBV5-6,.,TRBJ2-3,TRBD1,CASSSGASRGPDTQYF,TGTGCCAGCAGCTCGGGTGCCTCCAGGGGGCCAGATACGCAGTATTTT
TRBV5-6,.,TRBJ2-7,TRBD2,CASSPGLAGAGEQYF,TGTGCCAGCAGCCCGGGACTAGCGGGGGCCGGCGAGCAGTACTTC
TRBV6-7,.,TRBJ2-7,TRBD1,CASSYSQGATGHEQYF,TGTGCCAGCAGTTACTCGCAGGGGGCTACCGGGCACGAGCAGTACTTC
TRBV7-9,once,TRBJ2-4,.,CSSSLVGAGQYF,TGTTCCAGCAGCTTAGTTGGGGCGGGGCAGTACTTC
TRBV28,.,TRBJ1-2,.,CASRDTANYGYTF,TGTGCCAGCAGGGACACAGCAAACTATGGCTACACCTTC
TRBV4-2,.,TRBJ2-7,TRBD2,CASSQDEGGGASEQYF,TGTGCCAGCAGCCAAGATGAGGGCGGGGGGGCCTCCGAGCAGTACTTC
TRBV7-8,once,TRBJ2-1,TRBD2,CASSLGLAGGLTYNEQFF,TGTGCCAGCAGCTTAGGTTTAGCGGGGGGCCTTACGTATAATGAGCAGTTCTTC
TRBV5-1,.,TRBJ1-5,TRBD1,CASSLVGTGGQPQHF,TGCGCCAGCAGCTTGGTAGGGACAGGGGGACAGCCCCAGCATTTT
TRBV6-1,.,TRBJ2-1,.,CASSETDIVGGNEQFF,TGTGCCAGCAGTGAAACTGATATAGTAGGGGGCAATGAGCAGTTCTTC
TRBV7-2,.,TRBJ2-4,TRBD2,CASSLEGLAGGPAKNIQYF,TGTGCCAGCAGCTTAGAGGGACTAGCGGGGGGGCCGGCCAAAAACATTCAGTACTTC
TRBV11-2,.,TRBJ2-1,.,CASSAGRRTYNEQFF,TGTGCCAGCAGCGCGGGGCGGAGAACCTACAATGAGCAGTTCTTC
TRBV28,.,TRBJ1-6,TRBD1,CASSLTGGSYSPLHF,TGTGCCAGCAGCTTGACAGGGGGCTCATATTCACCCCTCCACTTT
TRBV7-9,.,TRBJ2-7,.,CASSLAKTGTYEQYF,TGTGCCAGCAGCTTAGCCAAGACAGGAACCTACGAGCAGTACTTC
TRBV7-9,few,TRBJ1-2,.,CASSFGQNYGYTF,TGTGCCAGCAGCTTTGGGCAGAACTATGGCTACACCTTC
TRBV15,.,TRBJ2-3,.,CATSRGGRTDTQYF,TGTGCCACCAGCAGAGGAGGGAGGACAGATACGCAGTATTTT
TRBV5-1,few,TRBJ2-1,TRBD2,CASSLGGTSGGASYNEQFF,TGCGCCAGCAGCTTGGGGGGGACTAGCGGGGGAGCGTCCTACAATGAGCAGTTCTTC
TRBV6-5,few,TRBJ2-6,.,CASSELSGANVLTF,TGTGCCAGCAGTGAACTATCTGGGGCCAACGTCCTGACTTTC
TRBV11-2,few,TRBJ2-7,TRBD2,CASSPRGGLYEQYF,TGTGCCAGCAGCCCCCGGGGGGGGCTCTACGAGCAGTACTTC
TRBV4-1,few,TRBJ1-5,.,CASSQVSQARGSSNQPQHF,TGCGCCAGCAGCCAAGTTTCTCAGGCTAGGGGGTCAAGCAATCAGCCCCAGCATTTT
TRBV5-5,.,TRBJ1-2,TRBD1,CASSLAGQNSYGYTF,TGTGCCAGCAGCTTGGCGGGACAGAATTCCTATGGCTACACCTTC
TRBV7-6,once,TRBJ2-7,.,CASSLTQGKEQYF,TGTGCCAGCAGTCTGACCCAGGGTAAAGAGCAGTACTTC
TRBV9,.,TRBJ2-2,TRBD1,CASSVVDRVNTGELFF,TGTGCCAGCAGCGTAGTGGACAGGGTGAACACCGGGGAGCTGTTTTTT
TRBV7-3,.,TRBJ2-7,TRBD2,CASSLTSGTSYEQYF,TGTGCCAGCAGCCTGACTAGCGGGACCTCCTACGAGCAGTACTTC